These T cell receptor beta chains were read from a single sample in a study of shared clonotypes between healthy human individuals. The table came from immunoSEQ multiplex PCR; TCRdb's copy has only in-frame clones and leaves some out. This table has about 2.3 million clones, 92% appearing once. The sample comprised naive CD4+ T cells from PBMCs. The receptor source for this set is a man aged 18 to 30 in good health. Some clones in this sample may be carry-over from other donors' samples. The CDR3 runs from the conserved cysteine through the conserved F or W. The D gene is left open where the match is weak. Clone size is not always given. Where it is, it says once, few, many or a class for expanded clones.

v_call	d_call	j_call	clone_size	cdr3_nt	cdr3_aa
TRBV5-6	TRBD2	TRBJ2-5	-	TGTGCCAGCAGCCCCTCTATTGCGGGAGGGGAGACCCAGTACTTC	CASSPSIAGGETQYF
TRBV5-1	TRBD2	TRBJ2-7	-	TGCGCCAGCAGCTTGGGGGCGACTAGCGGGAGTTACGAGCAGTACTTC	CASSLGATSGSYEQYF
TRBV5-1	-	TRBJ2-1	-	TGCGCCAGCAGCTTCATGGTTCGTGACAATGAGCAGTTCTTC	CASSFMVRDNEQFF
TRBV19	-	TRBJ1-5	-	TGTGCCAGTAGTTTACAGGGTGGGGGGTTGAATCAGCCCCAGCATTTT	CASSLQGGGLNQPQHF
TRBV21-1	-	TRBJ2-6	-	TGTGCCAGCAGCAAAGGAGGGGACAGGGGGCTTGGGGCCAACGTCCTGACTTTC	CASSKGGDRGLGANVLTF
TRBV10-2	TRBD2	TRBJ2-1	-	TGCGCCAGCGCGGGACTAGCGGGCATCAATGAGCAGTTCTTC	CASAGLAGINEQFF
TRBV19	-	TRBJ2-2	-	TGTGCCACTGCTGGAGGGCACGCGAACACCGGGGAGCTGTTTTTT	CATAGGHANTGELFF
TRBV7-2	-	TRBJ2-7	-	TGTGCCAGCACTGGGGGGTTAGCAGCTCCCTACGAGCAGTACTTC	CASTGGLAAPYEQYF
TRBV2	TRBD2	TRBJ2-1	-	TGTGCCAGCAGGGTTTCCCGATGGCTAGCGGGAGAGTCCGATGAGCAGTTCTTC	CASRVSRWLAGESDEQFF
TRBV11-3	TRBD2	TRBJ2-1	-	TGTGCCAGCAGGGAAACTAGCGGGAGCATCAACAATGAGCAGTTCTTC	CASRETSGSINNEQFF
TRBV5-4	TRBD1	TRBJ1-1	-	TGTGCCAGCAGCACTCCGGGACAGGGGGCAGGAGGGGAAGCTTTCTTT	CASSTPGQGAGGEAFF
TRBV5-4	-	TRBJ1-1	-	TGTGCCAGCAGCTTGGAGGGTGGCAGGGGCACTGAAGCTTTCTTT	CASSLEGGRGTEAFF
TRBV7-2	TRBD2	TRBJ2-7	-	TGTGCCAGCAGCTTAGAGGTGGCTAGCGGGAGCTTCTCCTACGAGCAGTACTTC	CASSLEVASGSFSYEQYF
TRBV7-2	-	TRBJ1-3	-	TGTGCCAGCAGCTCACGGAGTTGGGGCTCTGGAAACACCATATATTTT	CASSSRSWGSGNTIYF
TRBV30	-	TRBJ1-5	-	TGCGCCTGGAGAGGGGCGGGTCAGCCCCAGCATTTT	CAWRGAGQPQHF
TRBV28	-	TRBJ2-4	-	TGTGCCAGCAGTTTGTCCTATAACATTCAGTACTTC	CASSLSYNIQYF
TRBV10-2	TRBD1	TRBJ2-1	-	TGCGCCAGCAGACGGCAGAAGGGACAGGGCGCGTCCTCAAATGAGCAGTTCTTC	CASRRQKGQGASSNEQFF
TRBV7-9	TRBD1	TRBJ2-3	-	TGTGCCAGCAGCTCAAGTCGGGACAGGGGAAATACGCAGTATTTT	CASSSSRDRGNTQYF
TRBV7-9	-	TRBJ1-1	-	TGTGCCAGCAGCCTCGGGGCACAAAACACTGAAGCTTTCTTT	CASSLGAQNTEAFF
TRBV5-1	-	TRBJ2-1	-	TGCGCCAGCAGCTGGGGGACCCATTACAATGAGCAGTTCTTC	CASSWGTHYNEQFF
TRBV23-1	-	TRBJ2-6	-	TGCGCCAGCAGCTACCACAGATTTGGGGCCAACGTCCTGACTTTC	CASSYHRFGANVLTF
TRBV28	TRBD1	TRBJ1-5	-	TGTGCCAGCAGTAAAGGACAGGGGCCGCCCCAGCATTTT	CASSKGQGPPQHF
TRBV5-1	-	TRBJ2-3	-	TGCGCCAGCAGCTTGCCAGCGGAGGCTAGCACAGATACGCAGTATTTT	CASSLPAEASTDTQYF
TRBV27	-	TRBJ1-5	-	TGTGCCAGCAGTTCTCGGGGGAGGCGTAATCAGCCCCAGCATTTT	CASSSRGRRNQPQHF
TRBV6-6	TRBD1	TRBJ1-1	-	TGTGCCAGCAGTCTCCGGACAGGGGGGAGCACTGAAGCTTTCTTT	CASSLRTGGSTEAFF
TRBV10-3	TRBD1	TRBJ2-7	-	TGTGCCATCAGCGTGGGACAGGGGTTGGGCTACGAGCAGTACTTC	CAISVGQGLGYEQYF
TRBV9	-	TRBJ2-5	-	TGTGCCAGCAGCGCGCTCGGGGAGACCCAGTACTTC	CASSALGETQYF
TRBV5-4	-	TRBJ2-3	-	TGTGCCAGCAGCTACCTCAGCGCGGGATCCACAGATACGCAGTATTTT	CASSYLSAGSTDTQYF
TRBV18	TRBD2	TRBJ2-2	once	TGTGCCAGCTCACCATGGACTAGCGGGAGGAACACCGGGGAGCTGTTTTTT	CASSPWTSGRNTGELFF
TRBV7-2	-	TRBJ2-1	-	TGTGCCAGCAGCTCCCGGGCGGGTAGGTCCTACAATGAGCAGTTCTTC	CASSSRAGRSYNEQFF
TRBV7-9	TRBD1	TRBJ2-5	-	TGTGCCAGCAGCGGAAGATCGACGACAGGGCTACAAGAGACCCAGTACTTC	CASSGRSTTGLQETQYF
TRBV11-1	TRBD2	TRBJ2-2	-	TGTGCCAGCAGCGCCGGGACTAGCGGGAGGAACGGGGAGCTGTTTTTT	CASSAGTSGRNGELFF
TRBV11-2	-	TRBJ1-5	-	TGTGCCAGCAGCCCTGGGACTGCTATTAATCAGCCCCAGCATTTT	CASSPGTAINQPQHF
TRBV5-1	-	TRBJ2-3	-	TGCGCCAGCAGCTTGGGCGGGGAGACAGATACGCAGTATTTT	CASSLGGETDTQYF
TRBV30	TRBD2	TRBJ2-3	once	TGTGCCTTAACTGCGGGGGGATCAGATACGCAGTATTTT	CALTAGGSDTQYF
TRBV28	-	TRBJ2-6	-	TGTGCCAGCAGCAAAACAGGCTCTGGGGCCAACGTCCTGACTTTC	CASSKTGSGANVLTF
TRBV18	-	TRBJ1-1	-	TGTGCCAGCTCGCGGGGTTGGGGCTCGTCGAACACTGAAGCTTTCTTT	CASSRGWGSSNTEAFF
TRBV6-5	-	TRBJ1-2	once	TGTGCCAGCAGACTGGCGGGGGACTATGGCTACACCTTC	CASRLAGDYGYTF
TRBV19	-	TRBJ1-5	-	TGTGCCAGTAGCTACCGAATTAGCAATCAGCCCCAGCATTTT	CASSYRISNQPQHF
TRBV27	-	TRBJ2-1	-	TGTGCCAGCAGTTCCCGGGGGAGAGGGAACCACAATGAGCAGTTCTTC	CASSSRGRGNHNEQFF
TRBV18	-	TRBJ2-1	-	TGTGCCAGCTCGGCTTCCCAGGGGCTCAATGAGCAGTTCTTC	CASSASQGLNEQFF
TRBV5-1	TRBD2	TRBJ2-3	-	TGCGCCAGCAGCTTGGGCCCTGAAGCGGGAGCCACAGATACGCAGTATTTT	CASSLGPEAGATDTQYF
TRBV5-1	TRBD2	TRBJ2-7	-	TGCGCCAGCAGCTTGGCCGGGAGTGGGAGCGGGGCTACCTACGAGCAGTACTTC	CASSLAGSGSGATYEQYF
TRBV9	-	TRBJ2-1	-	TGTGCCAGCAGCGTAGTTGGGGGGACCTACAATGAGCAGTTCTTC	CASSVVGGTYNEQFF
TRBV5-4	TRBD2	TRBJ2-7	-	TGTGCCAGCAGCCCGGGACTAGCGGGAGTGCGCGCCTACGAGCAGTACTTC	CASSPGLAGVRAYEQYF
TRBV5-1	-	TRBJ1-1	-	TGCGCCAGCAGCTTGGTGCGGGGCTTGGGAACTGAAGCTTTCTTT	CASSLVRGLGTEAFF
TRBV30	-	TRBJ2-7	-	TGTGCCTGGAGTGTTACCTACGAGCAGTACTTC	CAWSVTYEQYF